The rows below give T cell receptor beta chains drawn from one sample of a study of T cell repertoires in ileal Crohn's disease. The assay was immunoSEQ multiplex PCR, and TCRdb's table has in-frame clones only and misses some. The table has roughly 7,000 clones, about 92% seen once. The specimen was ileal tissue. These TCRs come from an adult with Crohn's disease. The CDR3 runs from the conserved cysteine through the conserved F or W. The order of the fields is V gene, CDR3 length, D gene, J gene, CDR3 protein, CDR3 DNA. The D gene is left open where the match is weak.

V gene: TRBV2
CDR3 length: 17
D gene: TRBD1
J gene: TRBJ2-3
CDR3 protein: CASSGWDRDSSTDTQYF
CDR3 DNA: TGTGCCAGCAGTGGGTGGGACAGAGACTCTAGCACAGATACGCAGTATTTT

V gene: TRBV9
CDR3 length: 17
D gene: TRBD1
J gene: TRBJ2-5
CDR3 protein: CASSVGIGQGARETQYF
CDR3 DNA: TGTGCCAGCAGCGTCGGGATAGGACAGGGGGCGCGGGAGACCCAGTACTTC

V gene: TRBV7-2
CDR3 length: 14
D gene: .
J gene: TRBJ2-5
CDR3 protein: CASSLSRLGETQYF
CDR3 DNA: TGTGCCAGCAGCTTATCCCGGCTCGGGGAGACCCAGTACTTC

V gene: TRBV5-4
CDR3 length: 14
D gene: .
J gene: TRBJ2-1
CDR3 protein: CASSLDTTNNEQFF
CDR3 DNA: TGTGCCAGCAGCTTGGACACTACTAACAATGAGCAGTTCTTC

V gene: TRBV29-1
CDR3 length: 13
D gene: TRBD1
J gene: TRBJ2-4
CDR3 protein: CSVPGTGGNIQYF
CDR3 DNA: TGCAGCGTTCCCGGGACAGGGGGAAACATTCAGTACTTC

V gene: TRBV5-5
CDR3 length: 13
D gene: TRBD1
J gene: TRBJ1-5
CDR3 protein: CASRQGGNQPQHF
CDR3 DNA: TGTGCCAGCAGGCAGGGGGGCAATCAGCCCCAGCATTTT

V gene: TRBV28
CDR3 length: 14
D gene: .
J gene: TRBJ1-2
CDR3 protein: CASSPGGGRYGYTF
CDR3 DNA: TGTGCCAGCAGCCCAGGCGGGGGACGCTATGGCTACACCTTC

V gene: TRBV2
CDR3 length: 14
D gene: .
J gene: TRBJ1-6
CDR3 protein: CASSRGAVNSPLHF
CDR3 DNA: TGTGCCAGCAGTCGGGGGGCCGTTAATTCACCCCTCCACTTT

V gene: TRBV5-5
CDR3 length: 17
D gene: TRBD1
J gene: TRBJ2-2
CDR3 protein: CASSFHTGGSVTGELFF
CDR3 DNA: TGTGCCAGCAGCTTTCATACAGGGGGGTCTGTCACCGGGGAGCTGTTTTTT

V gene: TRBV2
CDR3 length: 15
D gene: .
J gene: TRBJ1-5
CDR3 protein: CASSEAQGGYQPQHF
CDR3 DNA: TGTGCCAGCAGTGAAGCACAGGGAGGGTATCAGCCCCAGCATTTT